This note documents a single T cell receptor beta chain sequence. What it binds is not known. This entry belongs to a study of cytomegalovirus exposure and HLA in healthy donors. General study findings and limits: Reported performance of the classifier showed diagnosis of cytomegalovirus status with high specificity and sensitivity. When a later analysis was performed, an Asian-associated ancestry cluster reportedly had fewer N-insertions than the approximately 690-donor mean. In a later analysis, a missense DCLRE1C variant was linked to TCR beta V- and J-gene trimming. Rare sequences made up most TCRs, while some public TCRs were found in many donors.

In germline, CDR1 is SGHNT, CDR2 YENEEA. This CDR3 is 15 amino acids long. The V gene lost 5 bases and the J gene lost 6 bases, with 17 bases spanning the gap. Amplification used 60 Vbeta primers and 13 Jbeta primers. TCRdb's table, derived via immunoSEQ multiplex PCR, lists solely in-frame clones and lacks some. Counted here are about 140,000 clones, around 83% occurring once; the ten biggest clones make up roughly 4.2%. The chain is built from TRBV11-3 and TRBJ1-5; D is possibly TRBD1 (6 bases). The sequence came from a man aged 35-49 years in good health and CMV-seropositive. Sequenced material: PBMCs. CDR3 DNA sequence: TGTGCCAGCAGCCCAGGGGATACACCGGGTCAGCCCCAGCATTTT. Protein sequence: CASSPGDTPGQPQHF.